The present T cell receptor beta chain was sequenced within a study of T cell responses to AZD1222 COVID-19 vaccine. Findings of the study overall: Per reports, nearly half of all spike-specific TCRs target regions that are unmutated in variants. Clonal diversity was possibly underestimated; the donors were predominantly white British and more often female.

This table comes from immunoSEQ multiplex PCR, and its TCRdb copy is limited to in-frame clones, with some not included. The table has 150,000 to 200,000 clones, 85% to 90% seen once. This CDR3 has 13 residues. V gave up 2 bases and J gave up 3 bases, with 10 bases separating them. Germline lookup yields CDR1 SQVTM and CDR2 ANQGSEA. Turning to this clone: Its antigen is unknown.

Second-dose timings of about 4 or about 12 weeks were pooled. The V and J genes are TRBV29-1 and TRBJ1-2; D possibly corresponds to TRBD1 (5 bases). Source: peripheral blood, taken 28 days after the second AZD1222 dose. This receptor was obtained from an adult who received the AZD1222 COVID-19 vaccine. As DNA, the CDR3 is TGCAGCGTTGAAAAGGGGAGTGACTATGGCTACACCTTC. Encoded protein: CSVEKGSDYGYTF.